This T cell receptor (beta chain) was found in a study of T cell clonotyping in hematopoietic cell transplantation. Libraries were prepared by immunoSEQ multiplex PCR; TCRdb keeps only in-frame clonotypes and omits some of them. The profile shows around 25,000 clones, approximately 77% of them singletons. This CDR3 contains 12 residues. Looked up from germline, CDR1 is MNHNS and CDR2 is SASEGT. The V and J ends lost 8 bases and 0 bases respectively, with 4 bases between them. Time point reported: recipient sample about 28 days before transplant, after cytoreduction. The chain has TRBV6-1 and TRBJ2-2, with D hard to call. Specimen: peripheral blood mononuclear cells, collected before stem cell transplant. The TCR comes from a man aged 50 or older with myelodysplastic syndrome. Some clones in this sample may be carry-over from other donors' samples. The CDR3 region is CASASNTGELFF. In DNA, the CDR3 is TGTGCCAGCGCCTCGAACACCGGGGAGCTGTTTTTT.